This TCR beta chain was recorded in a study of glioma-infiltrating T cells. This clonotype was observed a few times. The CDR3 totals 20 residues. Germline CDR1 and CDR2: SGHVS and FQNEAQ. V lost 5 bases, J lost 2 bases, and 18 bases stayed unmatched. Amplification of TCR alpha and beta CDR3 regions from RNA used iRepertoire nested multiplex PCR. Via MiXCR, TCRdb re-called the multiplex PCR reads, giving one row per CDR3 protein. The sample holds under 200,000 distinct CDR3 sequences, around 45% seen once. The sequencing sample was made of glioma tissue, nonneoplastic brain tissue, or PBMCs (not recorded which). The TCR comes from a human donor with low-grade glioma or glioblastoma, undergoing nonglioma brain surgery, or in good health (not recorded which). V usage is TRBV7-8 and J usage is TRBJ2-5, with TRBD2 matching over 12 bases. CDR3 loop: CASSTSIRGTSGSRQETQYF. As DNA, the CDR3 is TGTGCCAGCAGCACATCCATTCGCGGGACTAGCGGGTCACGGCAAGAGACCCAGTACTTC.